The clone carrying this T cell receptor beta chain was recorded only once. This CDR3 spans 18 amino acids. CDR1 is SGHDT and CDR2 is YYEEEE in the germline V gene. Trimming pared 0 bases from V and 5 bases from J, leaving 23 bases between. The data originate from a study of T cells in Graves' hyperthyroidism and ophthalmopathy. RNA transcripts yielded amplified TCR beta CDR3 regions. First-round RT-PCR targeting the TCR CDR3 was performed with the HTBI primer set. One entry per CDR3 protein, called by TCRdb with MiXCR from the multiplex PCR reads. Here the sample spans under 300,000 distinct CDR3 sequences, about 20% being singletons.

The sequence came from a young man with Graves' ophthalmopathy. Source material: blood. J is TRBJ1-2 and V is TRBV5-6; D may be TRBD1 (5 bases). The CDR3: CASSLVSVRGYYWYGYTF. The DNA for the CDR3 is TGTGCCAGCAGCTTGGTCTCGGTTAGGGGATATTATTGGTATGGCTACACCTTC.